This passage covers 12 T cell receptor beta chains from one sample sequenced in a study of immune evolution from preneoplasia to lung adenocarcinoma. The assay was immunoSEQ multiplex PCR, and TCRdb's table has in-frame clones only and misses some. The data show about 7,800 clones, 55% to 75% seen once. The sample comprised FFPE lung adenocarcinoma in situ tissue. Every receptor here comes from a donor at least 70 years old with lung adenocarcinoma. Some clones in this sample may be carry-over from other donors' samples.

The chain couples TRBV5-1 to TRBJ1-2; a weak D match, TRBD1 (5 bases). V was cut by 4 bases and J by 3 bases, with 13 bases left in between. The CDR3 extends over 14 amino acids. Germline V CDR1 and CDR2: SGHRS, YFSETQ. Here the CDR3 reads CASSPGGFDYGYTF. For the CDR3, the DNA is TGCGCCAGCAGCCCGGGGGGGTTCGACTATGGCTACACCTTC.

CDR3 sequence reads: CASSDGAYRQTQYF. The CDR3 DNA reads TGTGCCAGCAGTGACGGAGCTTACCGGCAGACCCAGTACTTC. The chain uses TRBV2 and TRBJ2-5; D is undetermined. V lost 3 bases, J lost 6 bases, and 14 bases lay in between. The CDR3 has 14 amino acids. CDR1 and CDR2 (germline): SNHLY, FYNNEI. The complete variable domain, with remaining parts taken from reference TRBV2 and TRBJ2-5, reads EPEVTQTPSHQVTQMGQEVILRCVPISNHLYFYWYRQILGQKVEFLVSFYNNEISEKSEIFDDQFSVERPDGSNFTLKIRSTKLEDSAMYFCASSDGAYRQTQYFGPGTRLLVL.

The chain carries TRBV29-1 and TRBJ1-2; possibly TRBD1 for D (5 bases). Trimming pared 5 bases from V and 5 bases from J, leaving 12 bases between. The CDR3 has 12 amino acids. Germline lookup yields CDR1 SQVTM and CDR2 ANQGSEA. CDR3 loop: CSVSGTGYGYTF. The CDR3 DNA reads as TGCAGCGTTTCCGGGACGGGTTATGGCTACACCTTC. The full variable domain, in which reference TRBV29-1 and TRBJ1-2 provide the parts outside the CDR3, is SAVISQKPSRDICQRGTSLTIQCQVDSQVTMMFWYRQQPGQSLTLIATANQGSEATYESGFVIDKFPISRPNLTFSTLTVSNMSPEDSSIYLCSVSGTGYGYTFGSGTRLTVV.

The chain is built from TRBV4-1 and TRBJ1-1; no clear D. Germline loops: CDR1 MGHRA, CDR2 YSYEKL. The V and J ends lost 0 bases and 0 bases respectively, with 11 bases between them. The CDR3 covers 16 residues. CDR3 coding DNA: TGCGCCAGCAGCCAAGAGGTGAGGGAATTGAACACTGAAGCTTTCTTT. Protein: CASSQEVRELNTEAFF.

This sequence joins TRBV15 and TRBJ2-7; D call uncertain. The CDR3 is made up of 13 amino acids. V was cut by 3 bases and J by 0 bases, with 6 bases left in between. Germline V CDR1 and CDR2: LNHNV, YYDKDF (reference sequence). The CDR3 nucleotides are TGTGCCACCAGCAGCCGTACCTCCTACGAGCAGTACTTC. The encoded protein is CATSSRTSYEQYF.

The chain links TRBV5-1 to TRBJ2-5, with 8 bases matching TRBD1. The CDR3 has 14 residues. V lost 4 bases and J lost 5; bases outside the gene matches: 7. The germline gives CDR1 SGHRS, CDR2 YFSETQ. This CDR3 is CASSADRGRETQYF. The CDR3 DNA reads TGCGCCAGCAGCGCCGACAGGGGTCGGGAGACCCAGTACTTC. The full variable domain, in which reference TRBV5-1 and TRBJ2-5 provide the parts outside the CDR3, is KAGVTQTPRYLIKTRGQQVTLSCSPISGHRSVSWYQQTPGQGLQFLFEYFSETQRNKGNFPGRFSGRQFSNSRSEMNVSTLELGDSALYLCASSADRGRETQYFGPGTRLLVL.

Notes on this clone: One end of the junction fails to match germline, which may point to a read error. The chain is built from TRBV30 and TRBJ2-2, with D hard to call. This CDR3 region has 13 residues. Germline V gene lookup returns CDR1 GTSNPN and CDR2 SVGIG (reference sequence). This chain's CDR3 is CVWSRAISGELFF. In DNA, the CDR3 is TGTGTCTGGAGTCGGGCTATATCCGGGGAGCTGTTTTTT.

V gene TRBV11-2 combines with J gene TRBJ2-7; D might be TRBD1 (5 bases). V was shortened by 5 bases and J by 3 bases, with 17 bases between the two germline ends. The CDR3 runs 15 residues. CDR1 is SGHAT, CDR2 FQNNGV, per germline. The chain's CDR3 is CASSPLKGPRYEQYF. The CDR3 bases are TGTGCCAGCAGCCCCCTAAAGGGGCCCCGCTACGAGCAGTACTTC.

This chain joins TRBV20-1 and TRBJ1-2; D is uncertain. Germline V gives CDR1 DFQATT, CDR2 SNEGSKA (reference sequence). The CDR3 totals 10 residues. The V gene lost 3 bases and the J gene lost 4 bases, with 3 bases spanning the gap. The CDR3 reads CSARAYGYTF. CDR3 sequence (DNA): TGCAGTGCTAGGGCCTATGGCTACACCTTC.

The chain recombines TRBV5-6 with TRBJ1-2, with D possibly matching TRBD1 (5 bases). The CDR3 spans 14 residues. The V end was cut by 0 bases, the J end by 7 bases, with 13 bases between. Germline CDR1 is SGHDT and CDR2 is YYEEEE. The CDR3 is CASSLVSGPTGYTF. For the CDR3, the DNA is TGTGCCAGCAGCTTGGTTTCGGGGCCGACTGGCTACACCTTC.

This chain joins TRBV30 and TRBJ2-2; D may be TRBD1 (6 bases). Germline values: CDR1 GTSNPN, CDR2 SVGIG (reference sequence). Deletions cut 4 bases from V and 4 bases from J, with 13 bases between. CDR3 size: 14 residues. In nucleotides, the CDR3 is TGTGCCTGGAACACAGGGAAAGGCACCGGGGAGCTGTTTTTT. Residues: CAWNTGKGTGELFF.

The chain employs TRBV28 and TRBJ2-5; D call uncertain. This CDR3 has 11 amino acids. Germline CDR1 reads MDHEN; CDR2 reads SYDVKM. V was pared by 4 bases and J by 1 base, with 1 base between. CDR3 DNA: TGTGCCAGCAGTTCCCAAGAGACCCAGTACTTC. Translating it yields CASSSQETQYF.